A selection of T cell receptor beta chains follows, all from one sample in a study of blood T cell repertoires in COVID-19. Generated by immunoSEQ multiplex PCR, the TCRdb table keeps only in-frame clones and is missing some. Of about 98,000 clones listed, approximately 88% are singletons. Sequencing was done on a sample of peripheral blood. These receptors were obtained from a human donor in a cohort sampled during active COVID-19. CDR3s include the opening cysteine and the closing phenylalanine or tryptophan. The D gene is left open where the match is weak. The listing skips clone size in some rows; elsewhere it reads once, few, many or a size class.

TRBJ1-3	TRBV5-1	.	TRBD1	TGCGCCAGCAGCGGGACAGGGTCTGGAAACACCATATATTTT	CASSGTGSGNTIYF
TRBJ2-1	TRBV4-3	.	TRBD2	TGCGCCAGCAGCCAAGGAGCGGGGGCGCCGGTCAATGAGCAGCTCTTC	CASSQGAGAPVNEQLF
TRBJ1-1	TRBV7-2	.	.	TGTGCCAGCAGCTTAGATTCAACAGGGAGGAACACTGAAGCTTTCTTT	CASSLDSTGRNTEAFF
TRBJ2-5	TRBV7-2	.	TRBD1	TGTGCCAGCAGCCTCGGGACAGGGGAAGAGACCCAGTACTTC	CASSLGTGEETQYF
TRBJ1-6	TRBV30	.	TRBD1	TGTGCCTGGACCCGGGACAGCAATTCACCCCTCCACTTT	CAWTRDSNSPLHF
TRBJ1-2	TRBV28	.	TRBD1	TGTGCCAGCAGTCCGAAATATTCTTGGGACAGCGGCGGCTACACCTTC	CASSPKYSWDSGGYTF
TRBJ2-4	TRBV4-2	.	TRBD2	TGTGCCAGCAGCCAAGTGTTTGCGACTAGCGGGGGGGCTTCCAAAAACATTCAGTACTTC	CASSQVFATSGGASKNIQYF
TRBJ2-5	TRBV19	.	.	TGTGCCAGTAGTATAATGGGCCTCGCAGGGCCCCAAGAGACCCAGTACTTC	CASSIMGLAGPQETQYF
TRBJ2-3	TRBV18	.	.	TGTGCCAGCTCACCTCGTTATAGCTTGGATACGCAGTATTTT	CASSPRYSLDTQYF
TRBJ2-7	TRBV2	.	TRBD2	TGTGCCAGCAGTGAGCGACTAGCGGTCTACGAGCAGTACTTC	CASSERLAVYEQYF
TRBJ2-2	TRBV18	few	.	TGTGCCAGCTCCAGATCCCAGGTGGCGGGGAACACCGGGGAGCTGTTTTTT	CASSRSQVAGNTGELFF
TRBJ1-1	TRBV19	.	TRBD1	TGTGCCAGCCAGGGGGCGCGGACTGAAGCTTTCTTT	CASQGARTEAFF
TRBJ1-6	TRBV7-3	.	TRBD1	TGTGCCAGCAGCCTTTCGACAGGGCCTTCACCCCTCCACTTT	CASSLSTGPSPLHF
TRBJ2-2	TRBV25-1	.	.	TGTGCCAGCACCCAAGGGGTCACCGGGGAGCTGTTTTTT	CASTQGVTGELFF
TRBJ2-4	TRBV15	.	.	TGTGCCACCAGCAGTATCCACGGGGTGGCCAAAAACATTCAGTACTTC	CATSSIHGVAKNIQYF
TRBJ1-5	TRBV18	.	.	TGTGCCAGCTCACCCGTCGGTCGACAGGTGGAAAATCAGCCCCAGCATTTT	CASSPVGRQVENQPQHF
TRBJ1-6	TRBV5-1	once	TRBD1	TGCGCCAGCAGCCCAACCTCGACAGGGGATAATTCACCCCTCCACTTT	CASSPTSTGDNSPLHF
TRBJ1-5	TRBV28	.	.	TGTGCCAGCAGTTCCACAGGGTATCAGCCCCAGCATTTT	CASSSTGYQPQHF
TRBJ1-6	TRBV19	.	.	TGTGCCAGTAGTATATCGTCGGGAGGAGGATCACCCCTCCACTTT	CASSISSGGGSPLHF
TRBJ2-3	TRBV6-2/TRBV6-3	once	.	TGTGCCAGCAGCCACGGGGGTACGCAGTATTTT	CASSHGGTQYF
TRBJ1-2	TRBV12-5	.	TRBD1	TGTGCTAGTGGCCTCCGGGACAGAAGGGGCTACACCTTC	CASGLRDRRGYTF
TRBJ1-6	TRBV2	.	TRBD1	TGTGCCAGCAGTGGGGAGGGGACAGGGAACAATTCACCCCTCCACTTT	CASSGEGTGNNSPLHF
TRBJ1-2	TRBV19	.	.	TGTGCCAGTAGTATAGGGTCAGTTAACTATGGCTACACCTTC	CASSIGSVNYGYTF
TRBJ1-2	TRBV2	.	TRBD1	TGTGCCAGCCCATCGGACAGGGGATCCTATGGCTACACCTTC	CASPSDRGSYGYTF
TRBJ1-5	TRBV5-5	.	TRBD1	TGTGCCAGCAGCTTGTTTCTGAGGGACAGGGTAAGCAATCAGCCCCAGCATTTT	CASSLFLRDRVSNQPQHF
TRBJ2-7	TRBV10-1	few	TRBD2	TGCGCCAGCAGGTCGCTAGCGGGGACCTACGAGCAGTACTTC	CASRSLAGTYEQYF
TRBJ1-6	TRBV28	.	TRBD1	TGTGCCAGCAGAGAAACAGGGGCTTCACCCCTCCACTTT	CASRETGASPLHF
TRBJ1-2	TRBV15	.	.	TGTGCCACCAGCAGAGTCCGGGACAAGAACTATGGCTACACCTTC	CATSRVRDKNYGYTF
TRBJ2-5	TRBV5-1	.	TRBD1	TGCGCCAGCAGCTTGGAAGGGGGCGGGGAGACCCAGTACTTC	CASSLEGGGETQYF
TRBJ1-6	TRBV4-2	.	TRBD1	TGTGCCAGCAGCTCTCCGGGACAGGGGTTTAATTCACCCCTCCACTTT	CASSSPGQGFNSPLHF
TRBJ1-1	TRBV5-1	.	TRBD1	TGCGCCAGCAGCATGGACAGGGCCAACACTGAAGCTTTCTTT	CASSMDRANTEAFF
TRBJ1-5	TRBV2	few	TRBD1	TGTGCCAGCAGTCAAACAGGGGGCGCGGGGAGCAATCAGCCCCAGCATTTT	CASSQTGGAGSNQPQHF
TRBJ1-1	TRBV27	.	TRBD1	TGTGCCAGCAGCCGGGACAGGGGGGACACTGAAGCTTTCTTT	CASSRDRGDTEAFF
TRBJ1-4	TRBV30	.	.	TGTGCCTGGTCGGCGGGTGTTACTGAAAAACTGTTTTTT	CAWSAGVTEKLFF
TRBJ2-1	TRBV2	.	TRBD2	TGTGCCAGCAGTCGGGGGGCGGGACTAGCGGTTAATGAGCAGTTCTTC	CASSRGAGLAVNEQFF
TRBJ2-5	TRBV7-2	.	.	TGTGCCAGCAGCCCAACGGGGATGGGGGAGACCCAGTACTTC	CASSPTGMGETQYF
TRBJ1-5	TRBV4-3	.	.	TGCGCCAGCAGCCAACTTTTGCGAGGTCAGCCCCAGCATTTT	CASSQLLRGQPQHF
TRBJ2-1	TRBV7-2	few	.	TGTGCCAGCAGCTTAGATGACTCCAAGCAGTTCTTC	CASSLDDSKQFF
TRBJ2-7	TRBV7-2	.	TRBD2	TGTGCCAGCAGCTTACAATCAACGGGGGGGGCTTATATACACTTC	CASSLQSTGGAYIHF
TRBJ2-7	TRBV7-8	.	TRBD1	TGTGCCAGCAGCTTAGTACCAGGGGGTATAGGCGAGCAGTACTTC	CASSLVPGGIGEQYF